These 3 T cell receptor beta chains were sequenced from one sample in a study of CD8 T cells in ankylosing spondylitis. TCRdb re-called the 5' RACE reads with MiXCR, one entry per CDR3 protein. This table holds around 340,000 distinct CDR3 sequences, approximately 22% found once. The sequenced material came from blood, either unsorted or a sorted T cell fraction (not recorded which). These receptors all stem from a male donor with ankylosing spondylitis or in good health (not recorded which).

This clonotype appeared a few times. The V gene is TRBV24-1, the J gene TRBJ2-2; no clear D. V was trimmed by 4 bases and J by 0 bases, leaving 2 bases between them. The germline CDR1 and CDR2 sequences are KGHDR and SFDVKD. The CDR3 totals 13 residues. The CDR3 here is CATSEPNTGELFF. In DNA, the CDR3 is TGTGCCACCAGTGAGCCGAACACCGGGGAGCTGTTTTTT.

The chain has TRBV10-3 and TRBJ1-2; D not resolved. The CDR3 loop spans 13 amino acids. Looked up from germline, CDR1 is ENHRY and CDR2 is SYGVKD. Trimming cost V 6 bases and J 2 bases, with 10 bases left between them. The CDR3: CAIRTVGNYGYTF. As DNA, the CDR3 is TGTGCCATCAGGACGGTTGGGAACTATGGCTACACCTTC.

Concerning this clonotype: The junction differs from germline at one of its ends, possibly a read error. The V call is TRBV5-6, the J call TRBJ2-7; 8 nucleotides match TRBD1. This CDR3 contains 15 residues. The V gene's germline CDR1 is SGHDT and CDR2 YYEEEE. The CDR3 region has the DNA TGTGCCAGCAGCGAGGGACAGGCCCCCTCCCACGAGCAGTACTTC. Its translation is CASSEGQAPSHEQYF.